Below are 19 T cell receptor beta chains sequenced from a single sample in a study of blood T cell repertoires in COVID-19. Assay used: immunoSEQ multiplex PCR; TCRdb lists only in-frame clones, some missing. The repertoire holds 45,000 to 60,000 clones, with about nine tenths as singletons. The sample comprised peripheral blood. The source of these receptors is a man in his 60s with active or convalescent COVID-19.

V and J are TRBV7-2 and TRBJ2-5, with 7 bases fitting TRBD2. Germline CDR1 is SGHTA and CDR2 is FQGNSA. V was pared by 5 bases and J by 5 bases, with 8 bases of the junction left unmatched. The CDR3 sequence is 14 residues long. The DNA for the CDR3 is TGTGCCAGCAGCACCCCGGGGCGGGGGGAGACCCAGTACTTC. This translates into CASSTPGRGETQYF. The full variable domain, completed using reference TRBV7-2 and TRBJ2-5, is GAGVSQSPSNKVTEKGKDVELRCDPISGHTALYWYRQSLGQGLEFLIYFQGNSAPDKSGLPSDRFSAERTGGSVSTLTIQRTQQEDSAVYLCASSTPGRGETQYFGPGTRLLVL.

The chain recombines TRBV19 with TRBJ2-1; possible D gene TRBD1, 5 bases. This CDR3 spans 13 amino acids. Germline CDR1 LNHDA, CDR2 SQIVND (reference sequence). V lost 1 base and J lost 7, with 8 bases in between. The CDR3: CASSIVQGNEQFF. The CDR3 DNA follows: TGTGCCAGTAGTATAGTTCAGGGTAATGAGCAGTTCTTC. Filled out from reference TRBV19 and TRBJ2-1, the complete variable domain reads DGGITQSPKYLFRKEGQNVTLSCEQNLNHDAMYWYRQDPGQGLRLIYYSQIVNDFQKGDIAEGYSVSREKKESFPLTVTSAQKNPTAFYLCASSIVQGNEQFFGPGTRLTVL.

This clone has just a few counts. The V and J genes are TRBV2 and TRBJ1-5; a weak D match, TRBD1 (6 bases). In germline, CDR1 is SNHLY, CDR2 FYNNEI. Trimming left V 6 bases short and J 2 bases short, with 8 bases between. CDR3 length: 13 residues. The CDR3 coding sequence is TGTGCCAGCAGGTCAGGGGGCAATCAGCCCCAGCATTTT. Its translation: CASRSGGNQPQHF.

The chain employs TRBV2 and TRBJ1-1, with 8 bases identical to TRBD1. CDR1 SNHLY and CDR2 FYNNEI come from the germline V gene. The CDR3 has 15 amino acids. Trimming removed 6 bases from V and 5 bases from J; junction bases left unmatched: 11. CDR3: CASSKDRARETEAFF. CDR3 bases: TGTGCCAGCAGCAAGGACAGGGCCCGGGAGACTGAAGCTTTCTTT. The full variable domain, rest sourced from reference TRBV2 and TRBJ1-1, is EPEVTQTPSHQVTQMGQEVILRCVPISNHLYFYWYRQILGQKVEFLVSFYNNEISEKSEIFDDQFSVERPDGSNFTLKIRSTKLEDSAMYFCASSKDRARETEAFFGQGTRLTVV.

The J gene is TRBJ1-2, the V gene TRBV9; D possibly corresponds to TRBD1 (6 bases). Trimming took 4 bases from V and 3 from J, leaving 10 bases between them. CDR1 SGDLS and CDR2 YYNGEE come from the germline V gene. The length of the CDR3 is 13 residues. For the CDR3, the DNA is TGTGCCAGCAGCTCCCGGACAGACTATGGCTACACCTTC. It encodes CASSSRTDYGYTF.

CDR3 amino acids: CASSLAPGYGYTF. In DNA form, the CDR3 reads TGTGCCAGCAGCTTAGCGCCGGGCTATGGCTACACCTTC. This rearrangement joins TRBV7-2 to TRBJ1-2, with D hard to call. V lost 0 bases and J lost 4, with 6 bases in between. From germline, CDR1 is SGHTA and CDR2 FQGNSA. This CDR3 is 13 amino acids long.

This clone was seen a handful of times. The genes are TRBV10-3 and TRBJ1-2; 7 bases fit TRBD1. Trimming took 6 bases from V and 12 from J; bases not matched to a gene: 10. The CDR3 has 12 residues. Germline values: CDR1 ENHRY, CDR2 SYGVKD. CDR3 protein: CAIRPEGAANTF. As DNA, the CDR3 is TGTGCCATCAGACCCGAGGGGGCAGCGAACACCTTC.

The CDR3 sequence is CASSPGGGLSINTEAFF. The CDR3 DNA sequence: TGTGCCAGCTCGCCCGGGGGGGGGCTAAGTATTAACACTGAAGCTTTCTTT. The gene calls are TRBV18 and TRBJ1-1, with D maybe TRBD1 (6 bases). V shed 6 bases and J shed 2 bases, with 22 bases lying between them. CDR3 length: 17 amino acids. Germline values: CDR1 KGHSH, CDR2 LQKENI.

This chain joins TRBV5-1 and TRBJ2-2, with TRBD1 matching 9 bases. CDR1 is SGHRS, CDR2 YFSETQ, per germline. V dropped 0 bases and J dropped 2; count of bases not matched to a gene: 8. CDR3 size: 18 residues. The CDR3 region is CASSLGLPGQGNTGELFF. The CDR3 coding sequence is TGCGCCAGCAGCTTGGGGCTACCGGGACAGGGTAACACCGGGGAGCTGTTTTTT.

V gene TRBV11-2 combines with J gene TRBJ1-5, with unresolved D. This CDR3 is built from 14 residues. Germline V gives CDR1 SGHAT, CDR2 FQNNGV. V was trimmed by 1 base and J by 3 bases, leaving 7 bases between them. The CDR3 DNA is TGTGCCAGCAGCTTAGGCGGGTACAATCAGCCCCAGCATTTT. Translating gives CASSLGGYNQPQHF.

J is TRBJ2-3 and V is TRBV4-2, with 12 bases matching TRBD2. This CDR3 region has 19 residues. CDR1 LGHNA and CDR2 YNFKEQ come from the germline V gene. The V segment lost 0 bases and the J segment 6 bases; nucleotides outside the gene matches: 13. CDR3 in amino acids: CASSQDRASGGAIDDTQYF. CDR3 in DNA: TGTGCCAGCAGCCAAGATCGGGCTAGCGGGGGGGCAATTGACGATACGCAGTATTTT.

The chain uses TRBV6-5 and TRBJ1-2; D uncertain. CDR3 length equals 13 residues. CDR1 and CDR2 (germline): MNHEY, SVGAGI. Trimming removed 7 bases from V and 2 bases from J, with 11 bases in between. CDR3 protein: CASILHQNYGYTF. The CDR3 DNA follows: TGTGCCAGCATACTCCACCAAAACTATGGCTACACCTTC.

The rearrangement links TRBV5-6 to TRBJ2-7; 9 bases line up with TRBD1. The CDR3 totals 15 residues. The germline V gene encodes CDR1 SGHDT and CDR2 YYEEEE. Germline trimming cut 3 bases from V and 3 bases from J; bases unmatched to any gene: 7. CDR3 protein: CASSSPGQGYYEQYF. CDR3 bases: TGTGCCAGCAGCTCCCCAGGACAGGGGTACTACGAGCAGTACTTC.

This clone was observed once. The chain combines TRBV7-9 with TRBJ2-1; possible D gene TRBD1, 6 bases. Per the germline V gene, CDR1 is SEHNR and CDR2 is FQNEAQ (reference sequence). This CDR3 comprises 15 residues. The V and J ends lost 3 bases and 1 base respectively, with 10 bases between them. Here the CDR3 reads CASSFVQGSYNEQFF. For the CDR3, the DNA is TGTGCCAGCAGCTTCGTACAGGGATCCTACAATGAGCAGTTCTTC. The full variable domain, rest sourced from reference TRBV7-9 and TRBJ2-1, is DTGVSQNPRHKITKRGQNVTFRCDPISEHNRLYWYRQTLGQGPEFLTYFQNEAQLEKSRLLSDRFSAERPKGSFSTLEIQRTEQGDSAMYLCASSFVQGSYNEQFFGPGTRLTVL.

The chain couples TRBV27 to TRBJ2-2; 7 nucleotides match TRBD2. Germline loops: CDR1 MNHEY, CDR2 SMNVEV (reference sequence). The V and J ends lost 5 bases and 4 bases, in that order; junction bases with no gene match: 7. This CDR3 comprises 15 residues. The CDR3 region is CASSTRLAGTGELFF. The CDR3 DNA follows: TGTGCCAGCAGTACGCGACTAGCTGGCACCGGGGAGCTGTTTTTT.

The chain links TRBV5-1 to TRBJ2-5; possibly TRBD1 for D (5 bases). This CDR3 contains 14 residues. The germline V gene encodes CDR1 SGHRS and CDR2 YFSETQ. V was clipped by 3 bases and J by 2 bases, with 11 bases between them. CDR3 bases: TGCGCCAGCAGCTCGCAGGGTAGGCAAGAGACCCAGTACTTC. It encodes CASSSQGRQETQYF.

The chain couples TRBV6-6 to TRBJ1-4; TRBD1 agrees at 7 bases. CDR1 is MNHNY, CDR2 SVGAGI, per germline (reference sequence). Trimming cost V 6 bases and J 6 bases; bases outside gene matches: 10. There are 15 residues in the CDR3. The CDR3 bases are TGTGCCAGCAGAGGGGGCGGTATTCGGCATGAAAAACTGTTTTTT. This codes for CASRGGGIRHEKLFF.

The chain has TRBV5-1 and TRBJ1-5, with TRBD1 as a possible D gene (5 bases). The CDR3 length is 15 residues. The V gene's germline CDR1 is SGHRS and CDR2 YFSETQ. Deletions cut 4 bases from V and 4 bases from J, with 15 bases between. Here the CDR3 reads CASSLLGGANQPQHF. The CDR3, as DNA: TGCGCCAGCAGCCTTCTGGGAGGGGCTAATCAGCCCCAGCATTTT.

The rearrangement uses TRBV5-1 and TRBJ1-1, with D maybe TRBD1 (5 bases). Trimming cost V 5 bases and J 2 bases, with 10 bases left between them. Germline V gene sequence: CDR1 SGHRS, CDR2 YFSETQ. CDR3 size: 13 residues. CDR3 DNA sequence: TGCGCCAGCAGTTTCGACAGAAACACTGAAGCTTTCTTT. It codes for CASSFDRNTEAFF.